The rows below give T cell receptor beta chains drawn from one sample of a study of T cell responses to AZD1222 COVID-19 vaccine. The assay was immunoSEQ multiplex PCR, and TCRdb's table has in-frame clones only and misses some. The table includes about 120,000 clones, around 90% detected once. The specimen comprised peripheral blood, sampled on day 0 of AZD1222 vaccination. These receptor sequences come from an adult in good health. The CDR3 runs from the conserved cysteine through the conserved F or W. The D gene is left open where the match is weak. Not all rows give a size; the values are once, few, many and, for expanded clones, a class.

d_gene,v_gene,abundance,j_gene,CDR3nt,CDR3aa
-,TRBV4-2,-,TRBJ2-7,TGTGCCAGCAGGGACTTTGCTTCCTACGAGCAGTACTTC,CASRDFASYEQYF
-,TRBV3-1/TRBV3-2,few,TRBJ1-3,TGTGCCAGCAGCCAAGATAAAGGGCCCATCTCTGGAAACACCATATATTTT,CASSQDKGPISGNTIYF
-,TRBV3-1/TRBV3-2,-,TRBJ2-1,TGTGCCAGCAGCCACGCGCAAGAGCAGTTCTTC,CASSHAQEQFF
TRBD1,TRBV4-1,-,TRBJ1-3,TGCGCCAGCAGCTTGATCGAACCGGGACAGGGGCCCCAACTCCGTAACACCATATATTTT,CASSLIEPGQGPQLRNTIYF
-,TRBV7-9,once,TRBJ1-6,TGTGCCAGCAGCCTCCTGGTCCGGGGCGAGGGTTCACCCCTCCACTTT,CASSLLVRGEGSPLHF
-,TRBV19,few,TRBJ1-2,TGTGCCAGTAGTATTCAGTATGGCTACACCTTC,CASSIQYGYTF
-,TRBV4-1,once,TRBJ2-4,TGCGCCAGCAGCCTCCGACTTGGATCGTATAATTCTATAAACATTCAGTACTTC,CASSLRLGSYNSINIQYF
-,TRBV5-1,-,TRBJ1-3,TGCGCCAGCAGCTTGGACACAGGTGCCAACACCATATATTTT,CASSLDTGANTIYF
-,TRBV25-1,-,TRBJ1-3,TGTGCCAGCAGTGCCTCTGGAAACACCATATATTTT,CASSASGNTIYF
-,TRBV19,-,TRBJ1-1,TGTGCCAGTACCTCGCGGGACCCCGCATCGAGAGCTTTCTTT,CASTSRDPASRAFF
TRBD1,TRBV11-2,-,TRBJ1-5,TGTGCCAGCAGCTTCCAGGGGGGTCAGCCCCAGCATTTT,CASSFQGGQPQHF
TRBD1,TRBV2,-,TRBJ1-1,TGTGCCACCGCCAGACAGGGTACCACTGAAGCTTTCTTT,CATARQGTTEAFF
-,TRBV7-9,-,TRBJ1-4,TGTGCCAGCAGCTACCGGGACTTTAATGAAAAACTGTTTTTT,CASSYRDFNEKLFF
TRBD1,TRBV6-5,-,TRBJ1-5,TGTGCCAGCAGTTACGGACAGGGAGGCAATCAGCCCCAGCATTTT,CASSYGQGGNQPQHF
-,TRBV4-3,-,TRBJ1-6,TGCGCCAGCAGCCAAGGACGCCCGACAGGTAGCTCCTATAATTCACCCCTCCACTTT,CASSQGRPTGSSYNSPLHF
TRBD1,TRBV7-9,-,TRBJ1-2,TGTGCCAGCAGCGTTGCCGGGACAGACTATGGCTACACCTTC,CASSVAGTDYGYTF
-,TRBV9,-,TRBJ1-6,TGTGCCAGCAGCTTTGGACAGCAGAGCTCCTATAATTCACCCCTCCACTTT,CASSFGQQSSYNSPLHF
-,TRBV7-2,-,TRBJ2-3,TGTGCCAGCAGCTTGTGGGAGAGCACAGATACGCAGTATTTT,CASSLWESTDTQYF
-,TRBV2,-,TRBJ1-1,TGTGCCAGCAGTAGACAGGCCCCCACTGAAGCTTTCTTT,CASSRQAPTEAFF
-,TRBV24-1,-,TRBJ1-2,TGTGCCACCAGTGCCCCAAGGAGGGGCGGCTACACCTTC,CATSAPRRGGYTF
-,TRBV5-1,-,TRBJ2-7,TGCGCCAGCAGCTTGGGCGGAAACTCCTACGAGCAGTACTTC,CASSLGGNSYEQYF
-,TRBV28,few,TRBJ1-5,TGTGCCAGCAGTTTAGGGGGGGGGCATCAGCCCCAGCATTTT,CASSLGGGHQPQHF
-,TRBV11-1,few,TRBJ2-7,TGTGCCAGCAGCTTAGGGGGAGCGGTCGAGCAGTACTTC,CASSLGGAVEQYF
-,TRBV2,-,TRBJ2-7,TGTGCCAGCAGTGAGAGGATGGGGTCCTACGAGCAGTACTTC,CASSERMGSYEQYF
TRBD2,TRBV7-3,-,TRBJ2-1,TGTGCCAGCAGCTTAACGGGGCTAGCGGGGACGAATGAGCAGTTCTTC,CASSLTGLAGTNEQFF
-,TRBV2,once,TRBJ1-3,TGTGCCAGCAGTGATAGCAACTCTGGAAACACCATATATTTT,CASSDSNSGNTIYF
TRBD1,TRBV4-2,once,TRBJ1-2,TGTGCCAGCAGCCCTTTGGACAGGGGCGACTATGGCTACACCTTC,CASSPLDRGDYGYTF
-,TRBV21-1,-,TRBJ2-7,TGTGCCAGCAGCAAAGGGAGTCGAGGACAGGGGATCGAGCAGTACTTC,CASSKGSRGQGIEQYF
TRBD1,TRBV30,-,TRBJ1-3,TGTGCCTGGAGCGGGACAGCGCGAGGAAACACCATATATTTT,CAWSGTARGNTIYF
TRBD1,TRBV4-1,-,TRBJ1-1,TGCGCCAGCGGTTTACAGGGGCCTCTGGGGGTAGCTTTCTTT,CASGLQGPLGVAFF
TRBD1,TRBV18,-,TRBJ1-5,TGTACCAGCTCCGACAGGGAGGGCAATCAGCCCCAGCATTTT,CTSSDREGNQPQHF
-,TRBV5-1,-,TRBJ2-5,TGCGCCAGCAGCTTGGGGGATATCCGCTGGGGGGAGACCCAGTACTTC,CASSLGDIRWGETQYF
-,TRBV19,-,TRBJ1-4,TGTGCCAGTAGTATTCACTCTGCAACTAATGAAAAACTGTTTTTT,CASSIHSATNEKLFF
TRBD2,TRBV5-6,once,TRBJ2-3,TGTGCCAGCAGCGCCTACGGGGGGGCCAGCACAGATACGCAGTATTTT,CASSAYGGASTDTQYF
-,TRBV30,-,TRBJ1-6,TGTGCCTGGAGTGTAAGGGGTTCGCTCGGCGGCTCACCCCTCCACTTT,CAWSVRGSLGGSPLHF
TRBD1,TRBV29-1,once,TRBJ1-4,TGCAGCGTTACGGACAGGGGGCTCAATGAAAAACTGTTTTTT,CSVTDRGLNEKLFF
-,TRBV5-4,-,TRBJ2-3,TGTGCCGTTGGACGAGATACGCAGTATTTT,CAVGRDTQYF
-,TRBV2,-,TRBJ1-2,TGTGCCAGCAATCGGGCCGGAAACTATGGCTACACCTTC,CASNRAGNYGYTF
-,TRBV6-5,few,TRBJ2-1,TGTGCCAGCAGTTCAATCAAGGGTAATGAGCAGTTCTTC,CASSSIKGNEQFF
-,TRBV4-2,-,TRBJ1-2,TGTGCCAGCAGCCAAGAGTTGCAGGGAAGTGGCTACACCTTC,CASSQELQGSGYTF
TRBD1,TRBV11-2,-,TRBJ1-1,TGTGCCAGCAGCTCCTATCCGGGACAGGGACCGAACACTGAAGCTTTCTTT,CASSSYPGQGPNTEAFF
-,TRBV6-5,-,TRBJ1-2,TGTGCCAGCAGGGGACCTGGAGGGGAATATGGCTACACCTTC,CASRGPGGEYGYTF
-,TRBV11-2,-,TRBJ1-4,TGTGCCAGCAGCTTAGACACGGGTATTGAAAAACTGTTTTTT,CASSLDTGIEKLFF
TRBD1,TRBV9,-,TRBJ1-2,TGTGCCAGCAGCGTAGGTATAGGGGGCGCAGGCTATGGCTACACCTTC,CASSVGIGGAGYGYTF
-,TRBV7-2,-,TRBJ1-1,TGTGCCAGCAGCTCCTCGGCCGTGGCTGAAGCTTTCTTT,CASSSSAVAEAFF
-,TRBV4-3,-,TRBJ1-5,TGCGCCAGCAGCCCATCCCTCAAGGGGCTTCAGCCCCAGCATTTT,CASSPSLKGLQPQHF
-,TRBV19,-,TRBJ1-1,TGTGCCAGTAGTATGGGCCGTAGGAACACTGAAGCTTTCTTT,CASSMGRRNTEAFF
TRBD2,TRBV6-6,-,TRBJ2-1,TGTGCCAGCAGTTCCTCCCGCGGGGGGGTCTATGAGCAGTTCTTC,CASSSSRGGVYEQFF
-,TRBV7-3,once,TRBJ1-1,TGTGCCAGCAGCTTAGAGAACACTGAAGCTTTCTTT,CASSLENTEAFF
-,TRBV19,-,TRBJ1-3,TGTGCCAGTAGTACCGACAGGAGCGCTGGAAACACCATATATTTT,CASSTDRSAGNTIYF